These T cell receptor beta chains were read from a single sample in a study of blood T cells in healthy people across ages. TCRdb re-analysed the 5' RACE reads in MiXCR, keeping a single row per CDR3 protein. There are about 900,000 distinct CDR3 sequences in the sample; less than 80% occur only once, and about a quarter lies in the top ten. Sequenced input: blood. Receptors were obtained from a young man in good health. Each CDR3 is given with its conserved first and last residue. D genes are given only for firm matches. A clone size is listed for some rows: how often the clone was seen (once, few, many), or a class if it is expanded.

v_call	j_call	d_call	clone_size	cdr3_aa
TRBV7-9	TRBJ2-3	.	few	CASSSLMQITQYF
TRBV7-2	TRBJ2-3	.	few	CASSPYQVDTQYF
TRBV29-1	TRBJ1-1	.	.	CSSRGQPNTEAFF
TRBV9	TRBJ1-5	.	.	CASTSGANVRRNQPQHF
TRBV4-2	TRBJ1-1	TRBD1	.	CASSQGGTGTRNTEAFF
TRBV28	TRBJ2-1	TRBD1	.	CASRGTGVAEQFF
TRBV5-6	TRBJ1-6	.	.	CASSLPGPRALHF
TRBV9	TRBJ1-5	.	.	CASSAHEGKRGSNQPQHF
TRBV20-1	TRBJ1-2	.	few	CSARDWDLNYGYTF
TRBV2	TRBJ1-6	.	.	CASSGADAAAYNSPLHF
TRBV4-3	TRBJ2-6	.	many	CASSQVEGTGANVLTF
TRBV4-2	TRBJ1-6	.	.	CASSPGGGRDSDLHF
TRBV7-7	TRBJ2-5	TRBD2	.	CASSLTATSGQETQYF
TRBV13	TRBJ2-7	TRBD1	few	CASSLGEGDRHSYEQYF
TRBV4-2	TRBJ2-1	.	.	CASSQTTVEQFF
TRBV5-1	TRBJ1-2	TRBD1	.	CASFWGPGQSNYGYTF
TRBV27	.	.	.	CASSLGRYGSEQYF
TRBV4-3	TRBJ1-2	.	.	CASSHGSRANYGYTF
TRBV6-5	TRBJ1-5	.	.	CASSYRVGNQPQHF
TRBV6-2/TRBV6-3	TRBJ2-1	.	.	CASSRYREAEQFF
TRBV3-1	TRBJ2-4	.	few	CASSLSNAKNIQYF
TRBV29-1	TRBJ1-1	TRBD1	.	CSVEPGGDTEAFF